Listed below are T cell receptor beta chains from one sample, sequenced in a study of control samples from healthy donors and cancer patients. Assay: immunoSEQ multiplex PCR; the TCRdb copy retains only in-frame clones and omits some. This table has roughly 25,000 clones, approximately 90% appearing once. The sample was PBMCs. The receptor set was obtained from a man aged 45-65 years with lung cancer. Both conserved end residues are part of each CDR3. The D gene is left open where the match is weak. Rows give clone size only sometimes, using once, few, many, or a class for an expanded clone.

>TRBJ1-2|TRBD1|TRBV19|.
TGTGCCAGTAGTATGGGAAACAGGGGAGCATATGGCTACACCTTC
CASSMGNRGAYGYTF
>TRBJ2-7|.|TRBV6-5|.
TGTGCCAGCAGCCCAGGACAGTGGGGCCGGGAGCAGTACTTC
CASSPGQWGREQYF
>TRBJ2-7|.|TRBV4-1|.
TGCGCCAGCAGCCAAGATCAGGTCCCATTCTACGAGCAGTACTTC
CASSQDQVPFYEQYF
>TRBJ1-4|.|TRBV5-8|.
TGTGCCAGCAGCTTCATGGAAAAACTGTTTTTT
CASSFMEKLFF
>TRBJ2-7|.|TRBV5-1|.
TGCGCCAGCAGTTCGACAGTGGTGGCCTACGAGCAGTACTTC
CASSSTVVAYEQYF
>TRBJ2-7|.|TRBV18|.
TGTGCCAGCTCACGGGTGCTGACTACTGACGAGCAGTACTTC
CASSRVLTTDEQYF
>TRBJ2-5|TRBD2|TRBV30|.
TGTGCCAGTAGCGGGGCCTTAACGGGAGAGACCCAGTACTTC
CASSGALTGETQYF
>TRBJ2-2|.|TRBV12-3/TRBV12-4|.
TGTGCCAGCAGCTTCATGGAGGCCGGGGAGCTGTTTTTT
CASSFMEAGELFF
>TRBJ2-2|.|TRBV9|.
TGTGCCAGCAGCCTCCAGACAGGCGCCAACACCGGGGAGCTGTTTTTT
CASSLQTGANTGELFF
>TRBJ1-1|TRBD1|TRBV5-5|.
TGTGCCAGCAGCTTCCGGACAGGGCAACTGGGGAACACTGAAGCTTTCTTT
CASSFRTGQLGNTEAFF
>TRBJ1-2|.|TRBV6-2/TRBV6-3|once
TGTGCCAGCAGTTACTTGGCAGAGAGTTGCTTC
CASSYLAESCF
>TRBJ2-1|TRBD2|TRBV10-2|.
TGCGCCAGCAGTGTTAGCGGGGACAATGAGCAGTTCTTC
CASSVSGDNEQFF
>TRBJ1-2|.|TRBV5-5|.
TGTGCCAGCAGCTTAAACCGGGCCGGCTACACCTTC
CASSLNRAGYTF
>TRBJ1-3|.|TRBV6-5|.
TGTGCCAGCATCTTGAATGGAAACACCATATATTTT
CASILNGNTIYF
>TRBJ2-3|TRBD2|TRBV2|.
TGTGCCAGCAGTGAAGCCTGGTCGGTACTAGCGGGGGCCTTGCCGCAGTATTTT
CASSEAWSVLAGALPQYF
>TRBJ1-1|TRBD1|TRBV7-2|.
TGTGCCAGCAGCAGATACAGGGGATTCACTGAAGCTTTCTTT
CASSRYRGFTEAFF
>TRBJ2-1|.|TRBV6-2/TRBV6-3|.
TGTGCCAGCAGCCCTGTTACGGATGAGCAGTTCTTC
CASSPVTDEQFF
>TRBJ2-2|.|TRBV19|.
TGTGCCAGTAGTATAATGGAGGGGGGGGAGCTGTTTTTT
CASSIMEGGELFF
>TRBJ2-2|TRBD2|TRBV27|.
TGTGCCAGCAGTTGGACTAGCGGGGGGGCCATCACCGGGGAGCTGTTTTTT
CASSWTSGGAITGELFF
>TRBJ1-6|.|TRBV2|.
TGTGCCAGCAGTGAATCCAGTAACTATTCACCCCTCCACTTT
CASSESSNYSPLHF
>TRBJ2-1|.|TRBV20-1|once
TGCAGTGCCAGGGGACAAAATGAGCAGTTCTTC
CSARGQNEQFF
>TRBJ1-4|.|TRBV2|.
TGTGCCGGGGGGCAGGAAAATGAAAAACTGTTTTTT
CAGGQENEKLFF
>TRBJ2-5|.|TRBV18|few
TGTGCCAGCTCACCATGGGACAACGGAGAGACCCAGTACTTC
CASSPWDNGETQYF
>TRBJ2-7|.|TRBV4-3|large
TGCGCCAGCAGCCAAGAGATGAGGACCGATGCCTACGAGCAGTACTTC
CASSQEMRTDAYEQYF
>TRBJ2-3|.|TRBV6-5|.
TGTGCCAGCACCGGAAGGGAGGATACGCAGTATTTT
CASTGREDTQYF
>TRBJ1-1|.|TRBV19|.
TGTGCCAGTAGTATGAACGGTATGAACACTGAAGCTTTCTTT
CASSMNGMNTEAFF
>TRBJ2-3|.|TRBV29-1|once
TGCAGCGTAATCAGGGGAACTAGCACAGATACGCAGTATTTT
CSVIRGTSTDTQYF
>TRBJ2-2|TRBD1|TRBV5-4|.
TGTGCCAGCAGCTCCGGACAGGGGGGCACCGGGGAGCTGTTTTTT
CASSSGQGGTGELFF
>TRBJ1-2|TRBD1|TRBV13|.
TGTGCCAGCAGCTTAGAGACAGGGCCCTATGGCTACACCTTC
CASSLETGPYGYTF
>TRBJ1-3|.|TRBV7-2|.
TGTGCCAGCAGCTTACGGCAGTTCTCTGGAAACACCATATATTTT
CASSLRQFSGNTIYF
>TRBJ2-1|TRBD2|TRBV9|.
TGTGCCAGCAGCGCACTAGCGGGGGACAACAATGAGCAGTTCTTC
CASSALAGDNNEQFF
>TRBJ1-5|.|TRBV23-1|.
TGCGCCAGCAGTCAAGTAAGGAGGAGGCGGACAAATCAGCCCCAGCATTTT
CASSQVRRRRTNQPQHF
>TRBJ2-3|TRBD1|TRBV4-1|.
TGCGCCAGCAGCTTAAGCAGGGGGCGAGGCACAGATACGCAGTATTTT
CASSLSRGRGTDTQYF
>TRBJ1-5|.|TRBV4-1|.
TGCGCCAGCAGCCAAGATGCAGGGACCCGGGGTCTGCCCCAGCATTTT
CASSQDAGTRGLPQHF
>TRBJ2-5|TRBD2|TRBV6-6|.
TGTGCCAGCATCGGGACTAGCGGGGAAGAGACCCAGTACTTC
CASIGTSGEETQYF
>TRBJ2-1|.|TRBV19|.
TGTGCCAGTAGAACAGGGAGCTCCTACAATGAGCAGTTCTTC
CASRTGSSYNEQFF
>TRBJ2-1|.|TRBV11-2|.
TGTGCCAGCAGCGTAGGGGGAAGGGATGAGCAGTTCTTC
CASSVGGRDEQFF
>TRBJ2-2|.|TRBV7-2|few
TGTGCCAGCAGCTTATCCAAGAACACCGGGGAGCTGTTTTTT
CASSLSKNTGELFF
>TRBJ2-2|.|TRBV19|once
TGTGCCAGTCAACCGCTCATAGCCTTTGAGGTGGGCGGGGAGCTGTTTTTT
CASQPLIAFEVGGELFF
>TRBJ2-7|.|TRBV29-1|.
TGCAGCGTTGAAAGGAAAGACCGAGCCTACGAGCAGTACTTC
CSVERKDRAYEQYF
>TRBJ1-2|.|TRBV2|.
TGTGCCAGCAGTTTGGACCAAATGGGAGGCTACACCTTC
CASSLDQMGGYTF
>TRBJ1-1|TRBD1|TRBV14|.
TGTGCCAGCAGCCTTGCAGGGGGAAAAGCTTTCTTT
CASSLAGGKAFF
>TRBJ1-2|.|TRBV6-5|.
TGTGCCAGCAGCCCCTATGGGGGGGGCTACACCTTC
CASSPYGGGYTF
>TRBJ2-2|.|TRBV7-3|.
TGTGCCAGCAGTTCTCAGAGTAATGGAAACGGCGGGGAGCTGTTTTTT
CASSSQSNGNGGELFF
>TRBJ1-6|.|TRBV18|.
TGTGCCAGCTCACCCGACAGCGGGCAGGGTAATTCACCCCTCCACTTT
CASSPDSGQGNSPLHF